One sample yielded the 29 T cell receptor beta chains listed below, sequenced in a study of shared clonotypes between healthy human individuals. The data were produced by immunoSEQ multiplex PCR, yet TCRdb's version contains in-frame clones alone and is incomplete. The data show approximately 1,000,000 clones, approximately 75% seen once. Sequencing input: memory CD4+ T cells from PBMCs. Subset in this sample: CD45RA-negative fraction. These receptors originate from a man in his late teens or twenties in good health. Some clones in this sample may be carry-over from other donors' samples.

Worth noting for this clone: This likely came from a read error, as a far larger clone is one base away. The genes are TRBV5-4 and TRBJ2-7, with TRBD2 matching 13 bases. The V gene end was trimmed by 4 bases and the J gene end by 4 bases; junction bases not matched to a gene: 2. The CDR3 runs to 14 residues. In germline, CDR1 is SGHNT, CDR2 YYREEE (reference sequence). CDR3 sequence (DNA): TGTGCCAGCAGCCGGGGACTAGCGGGATACGAGCAGTACTTC. Its protein is CASSRGLAGYEQYF.

The table lists this clone with a count of one. The chain joins TRBV6-1 to TRBJ2-2; 10 bases agree with TRBD2. The germline gives CDR1 MNHNS, CDR2 SASEGT. CDR3 size: 14 residues. With 5 bases clipped from V and 7 bases from J, the junction kept 4 bases outside the gene matches. The CDR3 loop is CASSWLAGDGELFF. The CDR3 nucleotides read TGTGCCAGCAGTTGGCTAGCGGGAGACGGGGAGCTGTTTTTT.

CDR3 DNA sequence: TGTGCCAGCAGCTTCGGACGGGGAAGCTCCTACGAGCAGTACTTC. Amino acid sequence: CASSFGRGSSYEQYF. V and J are TRBV5-4 and TRBJ2-7, with D perhaps matching TRBD2 (5 bases). Germline V CDR1 and CDR2: SGHNT, YYREEE (reference sequence). The CDR3 is 15 amino acids. V was pared by 2 bases and J by 0 bases, with 12 bases between.

The V call is TRBV7-2, the J call TRBJ2-7; 7 bases fit TRBD2. V lost 5 bases and J lost 6; bases outside the gene matches: 7. Germline CDR1 is SGHTA and CDR2 is FQGNSA. The length of the CDR3 is 13 residues. CDR3 protein: CASSPGTIPEQYF. The CDR3 nucleotides are TGTGCCAGCAGCCCGGGGACTATCCCCGAGCAGTACTTC.

The CDR3 is CASSWDRGLRGYTF. CDR3 sequence (DNA): TGTGCCAGCAGCTGGGACAGGGGGCTAAGAGGCTACACCTTC. The chain links TRBV7-8 to TRBJ1-2; 12 bases fit TRBD1. Germline V gives CDR1 SGHVS, CDR2 FQNEAQ. J was trimmed by 8 bases and V by 4 bases; bases with no gene match: 5. The CDR3 runs 14 residues.

The chain joins TRBV11-1 to TRBJ2-1, with TRBD1 matching over 7 bases. Trimming took 5 bases from V and 3 from J; bases not matched to a gene: 10. Germline-derived CDR1 and CDR2 are SGHAT and FQDESV (reference sequence). The CDR3 totals 16 residues. In DNA, the CDR3 is TGTGCCAGCAGCCCGCGGACCGGGACAGTCTACAATGAGCAGTTCTTC. As protein: CASSPRTGTVYNEQFF.

The chain employs TRBV30 and TRBJ1-6; 7 nucleotides align to TRBD1. The germline gives CDR1 GTSNPN, CDR2 SVGIG (reference sequence). CDR3 size: 13 residues. With 0 bases clipped from V and 9 bases from J, the junction kept 2 bases outside the gene matches. In nucleotides, the CDR3 is TGTGCCTGGAGTGTAAACAGGGGTTCACCCCTCCACTTT. Encoded protein: CAWSVNRGSPLHF.

J is TRBJ2-5 and V is TRBV4-3; the D is unclear. CDR1 is LGHNA, CDR2 YSLEER, per germline. The CDR3 consists of 13 residues. Trimming removed 1 base at V and 5 bases at J, with 8 bases between. The CDR3 region is CASSQATGETQYF. As DNA, the CDR3 is TGCGCCAGCAGCCAAGCCACCGGGGAGACCCAGTACTTC.

The J gene is TRBJ2-5, the V gene TRBV7-3, with 8 positions matching TRBD2. The CDR3 is 16 amino acids. From germline, CDR1 is SGHTA and CDR2 FQGTGA. The V gene end was trimmed by 2 bases and the J gene end by 4 bases; junction bases not matched to a gene: 9. This CDR3 is CASSLGSAGVGETQYF. CDR3 DNA: TGTGCCAGCAGCTTAGGGTCAGCGGGAGTAGGAGAGACCCAGTACTTC.

A few counts support this clone. Other DNA sequences in this specimen translate into the identical CDR3. This chain uses TRBV5-1 with TRBJ2-1; TRBD2 matches 10 bases. CDR3 length equals 15 residues. Germline V CDR1 and CDR2: SGHRS, YFSETQ. The V gene end was trimmed by 0 bases and the J gene end by 9 bases; junction bases not matched to a gene: 6. In DNA, the CDR3 is TGCGCCAGCAGCTTGGCCCTAGCGGGAGTCAGTGAGCAGTTCTTC. This translates into CASSLALAGVSEQFF.

With regard to this clone: It may be a read error: a sequence one base away is much more abundant. This chain joins TRBV9 and TRBJ1-2; D gene uncertain. Germline V gene sequence: CDR1 SGDLS, CDR2 YYNGEE. V gave up 3 bases and J gave up 9 bases, with 15 bases separating them. The CDR3 totals 13 residues. CDR3 loop: CASSGPGLARYTF. The CDR3 bases are TGTGCCAGCAGCGGACCCGGACTGGCCCGCTACACCTTC.

V is TRBV4-3 and J is TRBJ2-3; 8 bases fit TRBD2. In germline, CDR1 is LGHNA, CDR2 YSLEER. Germline trimming cut 0 bases from V and 3 bases from J; bases unmatched to any gene: 11. The CDR3 is 18 residues long. The CDR3 region has the DNA TGCGCCAGCAGCCAAGAGGGCCCGGGACTAGGGATAACAGATACGCAGTATTTT. Its translation is CASSQEGPGLGITDTQYF.

V gene TRBV5-1 combines with J gene TRBJ2-5; D is uncertain. V was trimmed by 4 bases and J by 5 bases, leaving 18 bases between them. There are 15 residues in the CDR3. Germline V CDR1 and CDR2: SGHRS, YFSETQ. CDR3 amino acids: CASSEDLLGWETQYF. In DNA, the CDR3 is TGCGCCAGCAGCGAAGACCTCCTGGGGTGGGAGACCCAGTACTTC. Combining the CDR3 with reference TRBV5-1 and TRBJ2-5 gives the whole variable domain KAGVTQTPRYLIKTRGQQVTLSCSPISGHRSVSWYQQTPGQGLQFLFEYFSETQRNKGNFPGRFSGRQFSNSRSEMNVSTLELGDSALYLCASSEDLLGWETQYFGPGTRLLVL.

The V and J genes are TRBV11-2 and TRBJ1-4, with D maybe TRBD1 (5 bases). The CDR3 loop spans 14 amino acids. Between the trimmed V and J ends, which lost 6 bases and 5 bases, there was a span of 13 bases. From germline, CDR1 is SGHAT and CDR2 FQNNGV. DNA of the CDR3: TGTGCCAGCAGATTGGGCAGGGCCAATGAAAAACTGTTTTTT. It yields the protein CASRLGRANEKLFF.

The genes are TRBV29-1 and TRBJ2-1; maybe TRBD1 (5 bases). Trimming pared 7 bases from V and 10 bases from J, leaving 14 bases between. The V gene's germline CDR1 is SQVTM and CDR2 ANQGSEA. This CDR3 is 11 amino acids long. CDR3 in amino acids: CSGQYRTEQFF. The CDR3 nucleotides read TGCAGCGGACAGTATAGGACGGAGCAGTTCTTC.

This rearrangement joins TRBV19 to TRBJ1-5; D uncertain. The CDR3 runs to 14 residues. Germline CDR1 LNHDA, CDR2 SQIVND (reference sequence). V shed 4 bases and J shed 0 bases, with 7 bases lying between them. Written as DNA, the CDR3 is TGTGCCAGTAGTAAAGCGAATAGCAATCAGCCCCAGCATTTT. Residues: CASSKANSNQPQHF. Filled out from reference TRBV19 and TRBJ1-5, the complete variable domain reads DGGITQSPKYLFRKEGQNVTLSCEQNLNHDAMYWYRQDPGQGLRLIYYSQIVNDFQKGDIAEGYSVSREKKESFPLTVTSAQKNPTAFYLCASSKANSNQPQHFGDGTRLSIL.

The chain carries TRBV28 and TRBJ2-7; 9 nucleotides agree with TRBD2. The V and J ends lost 2 bases and 4 bases, in that order; junction bases with no gene match: 9. The CDR3 runs to 16 residues. CDR1 MDHEN and CDR2 SYDVKM come from the germline V gene. The CDR3 region has the DNA TGTGCCAGCAGTTTAGGTAGCACTAGCGGGCCTTACGAGCAGTACTTC. It yields the protein CASSLGSTSGPYEQYF.

The CDR3: CASSTGSGRGTGELFF. CDR3 in DNA: TGCGCCAGCAGCACGGGGAGCGGGAGAGGGACCGGGGAGCTGTTTTTT. This chain joins TRBV5-1 and TRBJ2-2; 8 nucleotides line up with TRBD2. V shed 4 bases, J shed 5 bases, and the junction held 10 bases outside the gene matches. CDR1 and CDR2 (germline): SGHRS, YFSETQ. CDR3 size: 16 residues.

This clone has just a few counts. The same CDR3 also results from other DNA sequences found in this sample. This sequence joins TRBV10-3 and TRBJ2-2; 7 bases agree with TRBD2. CDR3 size: 16 residues. V was clipped by 4 bases and J by 0 bases; unmatched bases: 5. Per germline, CDR1 ENHRY and CDR2 SYGVKD. CDR3 amino acids: CAISVGGTANTGELFF. In DNA form, the CDR3 reads TGTGCCATCAGTGTGGGGGGGACCGCGAACACCGGGGAGCTGTTTTTT.

To note about this clone: Additional DNA sequences in this sample encode the identical CDR3. The chain has TRBV5-1 and TRBJ2-6; D unresolved. The CDR3 extends over 14 amino acids. Trimming removed 4 bases from V and 0 bases from J, with 5 bases in between. Germline CDR1 and CDR2: SGHRS and YFSETQ. Here the CDR3 reads CASSPSSGANVLTF. As DNA, the CDR3 is TGCGCCAGCAGCCCAAGCTCTGGGGCCAACGTCCTGACTTTC.

This clone was observed a handful of times. Distinct nucleotide sequences in the sample also encode this CDR3. The CDR3 DNA sequence: TGTGCCAGCAGTCCGTCAGGAAACACCATATATTTT. Translating it yields CASSPSGNTIYF. V gene TRBV6-6 combines with J gene TRBJ1-3; D is uncertain. V gave up 5 bases and J gave up 4 bases, with 6 bases separating them. Per the germline V gene, CDR1 is MNHNY and CDR2 is SVGAGI (reference sequence). CDR3 length: 12 residues.

This clone was seen a single time. The rearrangement joins TRBV4-2 to TRBJ2-2; D unclear. The CDR3 spans 17 residues. Trimming stripped 2 bases from V and 1 base from J, with 14 bases between. Looked up from germline, CDR1 is LGHNA and CDR2 is YNFKEQ. The CDR3 protein is CASSQPYWGQNTGELFF. The CDR3 coding sequence is TGTGCCAGCAGCCAACCCTATTGGGGTCAGAACACCGGGGAGCTGTTTTTT.

Of note for this clone: This same CDR3 is encoded by further DNA sequences in the sample. The chain has TRBV6-1 and TRBJ1-2; no clear D gene. Trimming stripped 3 bases from V and 2 bases from J, with 4 bases between. The germline gives CDR1 MNHNS, CDR2 SASEGT. The CDR3 has 12 residues. DNA of the CDR3: TGTGCCAGCAGTGACAGCAACTATGGCTACACCTTC. Translation gives CASSDSNYGYTF.

This clone showed up just a few times. The chain employs TRBV30 and TRBJ1-5; no firm D call. V lost 3 bases to trimming and J lost 7 bases, with 13 bases between them. Germline V CDR1 and CDR2: GTSNPN, SVGIG (reference sequence). CDR3 length: 13 residues. DNA for the CDR3: TGTGCCTGGAGCAATCGAGATGGGCAGCCCCAGCATTTT. Residues: CAWSNRDGQPQHF.

The rearrangement links TRBV30 to TRBJ2-3, with D perhaps matching TRBD2 (5 bases). Trimming cost V 4 bases and J 3 bases, with 14 bases left between them. CDR1 is GTSNPN, CDR2 SVGIG, per germline (reference sequence). The CDR3 extends over 14 amino acids. The CDR3: CAWKPPGETDTQYF. The CDR3, as DNA: TGTGCCTGGAAACCACCTGGGGAGACAGATACGCAGTATTTT.

V usage is TRBV2 and J usage is TRBJ1-4; 7 bases fit TRBD1. Germline V gene sequence: CDR1 SNHLY, CDR2 FYNNEI. The CDR3 totals 13 residues. V lost 11 bases and J lost 3; bases outside the gene matches: 6. Here the CDR3 reads CAGKTGSNEKLFF. CDR3 coding DNA: TGTGCCGGGAAGACAGGGTCTAATGAAAAACTGTTTTTT.

In this sample, this clone turned up a few times. This sequence joins TRBV6-1 and TRBJ2-2; D is undetermined. V lost 2 bases to trimming and J lost 5 bases, with 3 bases between them. CDR3 length: 12 amino acids. In germline, CDR1 is MNHNS, CDR2 SASEGT. CDR3 nucleotide sequence: TGTGCCAGCAGTGAACTGACCGGGGAGCTGTTTTTT. Amino acids: CASSELTGELFF.

The chain links TRBV7-6 to TRBJ1-1; tentative D call: TRBD1 (5 bases). The CDR3 is made up of 16 amino acids. The ends were cut back, 5 bases at V and 0 bases at J, with 16 bases in the middle. Looked up from germline, CDR1 is SGHVS and CDR2 is FNYEAQ. CDR3 DNA sequence: TGTGCCAGCAGCCTACAGGCAGGGACCATGAACACTGAAGCTTTCTTT. This codes for CASSLQAGTMNTEAFF.

The chain couples TRBV28 to TRBJ2-3; TRBD2 is a possible D gene (6 bases). The CDR3 covers 13 residues. The V end lost 5 bases, the J end lost 1 base, and 7 bases lay between the germline ends. The germline V gene encodes CDR1 MDHEN and CDR2 SYDVKM. The CDR3 bases are TGTGCCAGCAGTGGGGAGGGCACAGATACGCAGTATTTT. Residues: CASSGEGTDTQYF.